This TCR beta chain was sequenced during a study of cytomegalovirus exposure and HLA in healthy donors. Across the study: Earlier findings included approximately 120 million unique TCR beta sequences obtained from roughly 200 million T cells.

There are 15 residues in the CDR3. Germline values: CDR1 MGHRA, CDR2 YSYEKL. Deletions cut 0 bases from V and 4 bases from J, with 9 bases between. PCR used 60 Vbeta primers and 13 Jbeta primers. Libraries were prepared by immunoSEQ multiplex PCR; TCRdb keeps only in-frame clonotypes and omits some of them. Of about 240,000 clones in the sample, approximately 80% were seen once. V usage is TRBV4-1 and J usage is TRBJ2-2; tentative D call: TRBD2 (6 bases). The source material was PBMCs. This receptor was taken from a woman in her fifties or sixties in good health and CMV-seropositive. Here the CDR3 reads CASSQEASATGELFF. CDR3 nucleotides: TGCGCCAGCAGCCAAGAGGCTAGCGCCACCGGGGAGCTGTTTTTT.